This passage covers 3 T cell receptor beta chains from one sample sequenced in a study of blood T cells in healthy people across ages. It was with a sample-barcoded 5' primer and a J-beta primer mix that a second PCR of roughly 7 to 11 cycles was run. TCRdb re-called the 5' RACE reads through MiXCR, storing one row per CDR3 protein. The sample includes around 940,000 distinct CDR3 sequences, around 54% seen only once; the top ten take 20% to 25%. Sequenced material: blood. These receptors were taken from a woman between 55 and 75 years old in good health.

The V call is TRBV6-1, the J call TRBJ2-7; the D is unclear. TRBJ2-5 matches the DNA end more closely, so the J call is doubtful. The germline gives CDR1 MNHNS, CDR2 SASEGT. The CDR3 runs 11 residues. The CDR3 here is CASGSKETQYF. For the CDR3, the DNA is TGTGCCAGCGGGTCGAAGGAGACCCAGTACTTC.

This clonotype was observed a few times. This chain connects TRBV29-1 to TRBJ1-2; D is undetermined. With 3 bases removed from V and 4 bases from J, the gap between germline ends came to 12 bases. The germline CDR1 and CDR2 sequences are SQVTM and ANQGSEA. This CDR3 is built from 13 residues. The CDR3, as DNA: TGCAGCGTTGAGGATGGCTCGAGCTATGGCTACACCTTC. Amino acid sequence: CSVEDGSSYGYTF.

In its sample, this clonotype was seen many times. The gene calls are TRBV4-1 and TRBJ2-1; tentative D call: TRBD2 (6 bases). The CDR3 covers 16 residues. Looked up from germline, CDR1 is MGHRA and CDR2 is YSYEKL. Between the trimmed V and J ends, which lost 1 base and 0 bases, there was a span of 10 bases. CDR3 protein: CASSQAVGSSYNEQFF. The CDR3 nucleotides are TGCGCCAGCAGCCAAGCAGTCGGGAGCTCCTACAATGAGCAGTTCTTC.